This T cell receptor (beta chain) was sequenced in a study of cytomegalovirus exposure and HLA in healthy donors. The PCR made use of 60 Vbeta and 13 Jbeta primers. TCRdb's copy holds only in-frame clones and misses some; the assay was immunoSEQ multiplex PCR. The data hold about 140,000 clones, with approximately 80% observed a single time. A note on this clone: Its matching antigen is unknown.

The junction had 11 bases not matched to a gene; V was cut back by 5 bases and J by 6 bases. CDR3 length equals 16 residues. Germline V gene data show CDR1 as KGHSH and CDR2 as LQKENI. Overall study findings and caveats: Prediction of most subjects' HLA-A and HLA-B alleles by TCR beta sequences was reportedly accurate. Previous analysis showed most TCR beta V segments were productive about 90% or about 30% of the time. Listed as cytomegalovirus-associated were 150 or so TCR beta chains. The classifier reportedly diagnosed cytomegalovirus status with high sensitivity and specificity.

The source is a man aged 50 or older in good health and CMV-seronegative. Specimen: PBMCs. The chain couples TRBV18 to TRBJ1-5, with 9 bases that match TRBD1. This chain's CDR3 is CASSSASGQGGQPQHF. CDR3 in DNA: TGTGCCAGCTCATCAGCCTCGGGACAGGGCGGTCAGCCCCAGCATTTT.